The 19 T cell receptor beta chains presented below share a single source sample, sequenced in a study of T cell clonality in common variable immunodeficiency. No antigen is known for these receptors. Whole-study results and caveats: Fewer deletions and N-nucleotide insertions were reportedly seen in common variable immunodeficiency TCR beta sequences.

Method: immunoSEQ multiplex PCR; TCRdb's copy keeps in-frame clones and lacks some. Listed here are approximately 29,000 clones without any singletons, the top ten holding around 3.3%. Sequences were obtained from peripheral blood mononuclear cells. The receptors originated from a human donor with common variable immunodeficiency.

This clone was counted at least ten times. The sequenced CDR3 bases are TGCGCCAGCAGCTTGGGTGCAGGAGGAGGC. This encodes CASSLGAGGG. The entire CDR3 sequence reads CASSLGAGGGYTF. The chain employs TRBV5-1 and TRBJ1-2, with no clear D. The DNA ends 3 residues before the CDR3 does, and the rest of the CDR3 is filled in from the germline J gene. This CDR3 has 13 residues. CDR1 SGHRS and CDR2 YFSETQ come from the germline V gene.

Here the CDR3 reads CAWRNLGTGDEQYF. CDR3 DNA (partial): TGTGCCTGGAGAAACCTCGGGACAGGGGACGAG. This rearrangement joins TRBV30 to TRBJ2-7; TRBD1 agrees at 10 bases. The read is 3 residues too short to cover the CDR3 end, so that end is filled in from the germline J gene. CDR1 is GTSNPN, CDR2 SVGIG, per germline (reference sequence). CDR3 length: 14 residues. The junction had 7 bases not matched to a gene; V was cut back by 3 bases and J by 5 bases.

This clone has only a few counts. CDR3: CASSLDGGNNEQFF. CDR3 bases read: TGTGCCAGCAGCTTAGACGGGGGGAACAATGAG. J is TRBJ2-1 and V is TRBV7-9, with TRBD2 matching over 7 bases. The read terminates 3 residues before the CDR3 end, so the remaining end is supplied by the germline J gene. The length of the CDR3 is 14 residues. Germline CDR1 and CDR2: SEHNR and FQNEAQ (reference sequence). V gave up 1 base and J gave up 5 bases; unmatched junction bases: 2.

As to this clone: Read sequence stops 3 residues before the CDR3 end, and the germline J gene provides the missing end. The chain employs TRBV19 and TRBJ2-3; D is ambiguous. The V end was cut by 3 bases, the J end by 4 bases, with 17 bases between. CDR1 is LNHDA, CDR2 SQIVND, per germline (reference sequence). The length of the CDR3 is 16 residues. CDR3 DNA, as far as it was read: TGTGCCAGTAGTATTTTCTCTGTAATCGGTGCAGATACG. Translated: CASSIFSVIGADT. The complete CDR3 sequence is CASSIFSVIGADTQYF.

This clone was counted a few times. CDR3 protein: CASVDYYYYEQYF. Partial CDR3 DNA: TGTGCCAGCGTAGACTATTACTACTACGAG. The rearrangement joins TRBV6-2 or TRBV6-3 to TRBJ2-7, with D maybe TRBD2 (5 bases). Coverage ceases 3 residues before the CDR3 finishes, and the germline J gene fills in the end. The CDR3 runs 13 residues. Germline V CDR1 and CDR2: MNHEY, SVGEGT. V lost 8 bases, J lost 3 bases, and 14 bases lay in between.

As concerns this clone: The read is 3 residues too short to cover the CDR3 end, so that end is filled in from the germline J gene. V usage is TRBV18 and J usage is TRBJ1-4; 7 bases fit TRBD1. J lost 3 bases, V lost 1 base, and 2 bases had no gene match. This CDR3 has 15 amino acids. The germline V gene encodes CDR1 KGHSH and CDR2 LQKENI. The sequenced part of the CDR3 DNA is TGTGCCAGCTCACCACGACAGGGACCTAATGAAAAA. Its translation is CASSPRQGPNEK. The full CDR3 protein is CASSPRQGPNEKLFF.

This clone was detected many times. Sequencing ends 3 residues short of the CDR3 end; the germline J gene provides the rest. The chain joins TRBV4-2 to TRBJ2-7; 8 bases are shared with TRBD2. The V gene end was trimmed by 4 bases and the J gene end by 6 bases; junction bases not matched to a gene: 17. CDR1 and CDR2 from the germline V gene are LGHNA and YNFKEQ. This CDR3 spans 17 amino acids. The part of the CDR3 DNA that was read is TGTGCCAGCAGCCGGAAAGGGTCGGGACTAGTAATTGGCGAG. Encoded protein: CASSRKGSGLVIGE. The entire CDR3 reads CASSRKGSGLVIGEQYF.

In its sample, this clone is medium-sized. The read is 3 residues too short to cover the CDR3 end, so that end is filled in from the germline J gene. V is TRBV2 and J is TRBJ1-2; 10 nucleotides align to TRBD1. V was pared by 6 bases and J by 2 bases, with 12 bases of the junction left unmatched. The CDR3 sequence is 17 residues long. Germline V gives CDR1 SNHLY, CDR2 FYNNEI. The CDR3: CASSLTPVGQGNYGYTF. The CDR3 bases that were read are TGTGCCAGCAGCCTGACGCCTGTGGGACAGGGGAACTATGGC. The entire variable domain, with the rest obtained from reference TRBV2 and TRBJ1-2, is as follows: EPEVTQTPSHQVTQMGQEVILRCVPISNHLYFYWYRQILGQKVEFLVSFYNNEISEKSEIFDDQFSVERPDGSNFTLKIRSTKLEDSAMYFCASSLTPVGQGNYGYTFGSGTRLTVV.

With respect to this clone: The read ends 3 residues before the CDR3 terminus; that terminus is restored from the germline J gene. The rearrangement uses TRBV7-9 and TRBJ1-2; 7 bases are a match to TRBD1. Trimming took 6 bases from V and 4 from J; bases not matched to a gene: 11. Germline CDR1 and CDR2: SEHNR and FQNEAQ (reference sequence). This CDR3 spans 15 amino acids. Incomplete CDR3 DNA: TGTGCCAGCAGAACTACAGGGGCCACCCTCTATGGC. Translated: CASRTTGATLYG. From start to end, the CDR3 is CASRTTGATLYGYTF. The complete variable domain, with remaining parts taken from reference TRBV7-9 and TRBJ1-2, reads DTGVSQNPRHKITKRGQNVTFRCDPISEHNRLYWYRQTLGQGPEFLTYFQNEAQLEKSRLLSDRFSAERPKGSFSTLEIQRTEQGDSAMYLCASRTTGATLYGYTFGSGTRLTVV.

A note on this clone: The read ends 3 residues early relative to the CDR3; the germline J gene fills the gap. The V gene is TRBV7-9, the J gene TRBJ2-1; 10 bases map to TRBD1. CDR1 and CDR2 from the germline V gene are SEHNR and FQNEAQ (reference sequence). CDR3 length: 15 residues. V trimming: 5 bases; J trimming: 4 bases; junction bases outside the gene matches: 5. The CDR3 reads CASSPDRGLYNEQFF. Partial CDR3 DNA: TGTGCCAGCAGCCCCGACAGGGGGCTATACAATGAG.

This clone was observed a handful of times. The read gets to within 3 residues of the CDR3 end, and the germline J gene fills in the rest. The chain uses TRBV10-2 and TRBJ1-6, with unresolved D. In germline, CDR1 is WSHSY, CDR2 SAAADI. The CDR3 extends over 16 amino acids. With 3 bases removed from V and 0 bases from J, the gap between germline ends came to 9 bases. Incomplete CDR3 DNA: TGCGCCAGCAGTGACAGGTCAAGCTCCTATAATTCACCC. Translated, it gives CASSDRSSSYNSP. The complete CDR3 reads CASSDRSSSYNSPLHF.

A few counts support this clone. Sequencing ends 3 residues short of the CDR3 end; the germline J gene provides the rest. The chain combines TRBV23-1 with TRBJ2-7, with TRBD1 matching over 11 bases. TRBV23-1 is recorded as an ORF, its role being uncertain. Trimming cost V 6 bases and J 4 bases; bases outside gene matches: 11. The CDR3 length is 16 residues. The covered CDR3 bases are TGCGCCAGCAGAGACTACCGGGACAGGGGGACTTACGAG. Its translation: CASRDYRDRGTYE. The whole CDR3 region reads CASRDYRDRGTYEQYF.

In regard to this clone: The CDR3 is cut off 3 residues early in the read; its end comes from the germline J gene. The rearrangement joins TRBV30 to TRBJ2-7; D unclear. The V end lost 3 bases, the J end lost 2 bases, and 11 bases lay between the germline ends. The length of the CDR3 is 13 residues. Germline V gives CDR1 GTSNPN, CDR2 SVGIG (reference sequence). The CDR3 loop is CAWRGRPTYEQYF. Incomplete CDR3 DNA: TGTGCCTGGAGGGGCCGGCCCACCTACGAG.

This clone appeared a few times. With the read ending 3 residues before the CDR3 end, the germline J gene is used to fill in that end. The chain joins TRBV7-3 to TRBJ1-4; D not resolved. CDR1 and CDR2 from the germline V gene are SGHTA and FQGTGA. Trimming removed 0 bases at V and 0 bases at J, with 11 bases between. There are 17 residues in the CDR3. The CDR3: CASSLTTRSTTNEKLFF. CDR3 bases read: TGTGCCAGCAGCTTAACGACCAGGAGCACAACTAATGAAAAA.

With respect to this clone: The read comes to an end 3 residues before the CDR3 does, leaving the germline J gene to fill in the end. The chain has TRBV30 and TRBJ2-5, with a tentative D call TRBD2 (6 bases). Trimming left V 4 bases short and J 6 bases short, with 21 bases between. The germline V gene has CDR1 GTSNPN and CDR2 SVGIG (reference sequence). This CDR3 has 15 amino acids. CDR3: CAWTAEGWGVKTQYF. The CDR3 bases that were read are TGTGCCTGGACCGCCGAGGGCTGGGGGGTAAAGACC.

This clone was counted at least ten times. From the germline J gene comes the end of the CDR3, since the read stops 3 residues before it. The genes are TRBV6-4 and TRBJ2-2, with D maybe TRBD2 (7 bases). The germline gives CDR1 MRHNA, CDR2 SNTAGT. This CDR3 is 16 amino acids long. The V gene lost 2 bases and the J gene lost 3 bases, with 13 bases spanning the gap. CDR3 DNA, as far as it was read: TGTGCCAGCAGTGACGATCGGGGGGCCCACACCGGGGAG. This encodes CASSDDRGAHTGE. The complete CDR3 reads CASSDDRGAHTGELFF.

This clone appeared many times. From the germline J gene comes the end of the CDR3, since the read stops 3 residues before it. The V call is TRBV7-9, the J call TRBJ1-2; a weak D match, TRBD1 (6 bases). This CDR3 has 13 amino acids. Germline loops: CDR1 SEHNR, CDR2 FQNEAQ (reference sequence). Between the trimmed V and J ends, which lost 3 bases and 4 bases, there was a span of 9 bases. This chain's CDR3 is CASSFGTSYGYTF. CDR3 DNA, as far as it was read: TGTGCCAGCAGCTTCGGGACATCCTATGGC.

In the case of this clone: The DNA ends 3 residues before the CDR3 does, and the rest of the CDR3 is filled in from the germline J gene. The chain carries TRBV6-2 or TRBV6-3 and TRBJ2-3, with 16 bases identical to TRBD2. After removal of 6 bases from V and 4 bases from J, the junction contained 7 bases not matched to a gene. The CDR3 consists of 17 residues. Germline CDR1 MNHEY, CDR2 SVGEGT. CDR3 sequence reads: CASSRGLAGGTADTQYF. Incomplete CDR3 DNA: TGTGCCAGCAGCCGGGGACTAGCGGGGGGGACGGCAGATACG.

For this clone: Its ends do not fully match the called genes, so a read error is possible. The read finishes 3 residues shy of the CDR3 end, and the germline J gene is used to complete it. V gene TRBV2 combines with J gene TRBJ2-1; possibly TRBD1 for D (6 bases). Germline V gives CDR1 SNHLY, CDR2 FYNNEI. The CDR3 is 14 residues long. The CDR3 bases that were read are TGTGCCAGCACTGAACAACAGGGATACAATGAG. Translated: CASTEQQGYNE. The CDR3, in full, reads CASTEQQGYNEQFF. Using reference TRBV2 and TRBJ2-1 for the parts outside the CDR3, the full variable domain is EPEVTQTPSHQVTQMGQEVILRCVPISNHLYFYWYRQILGQKVEFLVSFYNNEISEKSEIFDDQFSVERPDGSNFTLKIRSTKLEDSAMYFCASTEQQGYNEQFFGPGTRLTVL.